The present entry profiles one TCR beta chain with its context. This entry comes from a study of blood T cell repertoires in COVID-19. V gave up 4 bases and J gave up 6 bases, with 16 bases separating them. CDR1 LGHDT and CDR2 YNNKEL come from the germline V gene (reference sequence). CDR3 size: 15 residues. Only in-frame clones appear in the TCRdb table, and some are missing; sequencing was by immunoSEQ multiplex PCR. Among some 160,000 clones listed, roughly 80% were seen once. Source material: peripheral blood. This sequence joins TRBV3-1 (or the pseudogene TRBV3-2) and TRBJ2-4; D may be TRBD2 (6 bases). This TCR came from a human donor in a cohort sampled during active COVID-19. The CDR3 loop is CASSPGEERGNIQYF. DNA for the CDR3: TGTGCCAGCAGCCCCGGGGAGGAGAGGGGAAACATTCAGTACTTC.